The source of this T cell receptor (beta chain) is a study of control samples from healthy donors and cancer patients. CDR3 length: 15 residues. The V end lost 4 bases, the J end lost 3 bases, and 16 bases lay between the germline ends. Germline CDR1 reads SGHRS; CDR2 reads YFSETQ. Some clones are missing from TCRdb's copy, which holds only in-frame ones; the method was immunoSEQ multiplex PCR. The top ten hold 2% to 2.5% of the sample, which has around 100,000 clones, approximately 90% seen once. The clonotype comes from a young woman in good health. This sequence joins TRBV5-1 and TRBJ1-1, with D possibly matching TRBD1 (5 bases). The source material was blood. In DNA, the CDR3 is TGCGCCAGCAGCCGCCTGGGACGCGAGGACACTGAAGCTTTCTTT. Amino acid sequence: CASSRLGREDTEAFF.